This is a list of T cell receptor beta chains from one sample in a study of cytomegalovirus exposure and HLA in healthy donors. The table came from immunoSEQ multiplex PCR; TCRdb's copy has only in-frame clones and leaves some out. The data hold some 120,000 clones, with approximately 78% observed a single time. Input material: PBMCs. Receptor source: a man aged 25-40 years in good health and CMV-seropositive. CDR3s include the opening cysteine and the closing phenylalanine or tryptophan. Each record gives: J gene, V gene, D gene, clone size, CDR3 DNA, CDR3 protein. A D gene is named only where the DNA matches it firmly. Not every row has a clone size; where given, it reads once, few, many or a size class.

j_call: TRBJ1-2
v_call: TRBV5-1
d_call: TRBD1
clone_size: few
cdr3_nt: TGCGCCAGCAGCGAAGGACAGGGGTATGGCTACACCTTC
cdr3_aa: CASSEGQGYGYTF

j_call: TRBJ2-1
v_call: TRBV27
d_call: NA
clone_size: few
cdr3_nt: TGTGCCAGCAGTACCCGGACATGGTCATACAATGAGCAGTTCTTC
cdr3_aa: CASSTRTWSYNEQFF

j_call: TRBJ2-1
v_call: TRBV27
d_call: NA
clone_size: NA
cdr3_nt: TGTGCCAGCAGTTTCCAAGACTCATCCTACAATGAGCAGTTCTTC
cdr3_aa: CASSFQDSSYNEQFF

j_call: TRBJ1-1
v_call: TRBV6-1
d_call: NA
clone_size: NA
cdr3_nt: TGTGCCAGCAGCCGCCGGGGGGACACTGAAGCTTTCTTT
cdr3_aa: CASSRRGDTEAFF

j_call: TRBJ1-1
v_call: TRBV2
d_call: TRBD1
clone_size: NA
cdr3_nt: TGTGCCAGCAAACAGGGGATGAACACTGAAGCTTTCTTT
cdr3_aa: CASKQGMNTEAFF

j_call: TRBJ2-3
v_call: TRBV4-1
d_call: NA
clone_size: NA
cdr3_nt: TGCGCCAGCAGCCAACTACTACGGAAAAGCACAGATACGCAGTATTTT
cdr3_aa: CASSQLLRKSTDTQYF

j_call: TRBJ2-3
v_call: TRBV28
d_call: TRBD2
clone_size: NA
cdr3_nt: TGTGCCAGCAGAGTACTAGCGGGAGCGGCAGATACGCAGTATTTT
cdr3_aa: CASRVLAGAADTQYF

j_call: TRBJ2-7
v_call: TRBV6-6
d_call: NA
clone_size: NA
cdr3_nt: TGTGCCACCAGTCGGATAGAGGCCAACGAGCAGTACTTC
cdr3_aa: CATSRIEANEQYF

j_call: TRBJ2-5
v_call: TRBV4-3
d_call: TRBD2
clone_size: NA
cdr3_nt: TGCGCCAGCCTAGGGGGGCGGGAGGGGCAAGAGACCCAGTACTTC
cdr3_aa: CASLGGREGQETQYF

j_call: TRBJ1-5
v_call: TRBV5-6
d_call: NA
clone_size: NA
cdr3_nt: TGTGCCAGCAGTTCCGGGGGGGGCAATCAGCCCCAGCATTTT
cdr3_aa: CASSSGGGNQPQHF

j_call: TRBJ2-3
v_call: TRBV2
d_call: NA
clone_size: few
cdr3_nt: TGTGCCAGCAGTTGGGGCCGTACCGGCGTAACAGATACGCAGTATTTT
cdr3_aa: CASSWGRTGVTDTQYF

j_call: TRBJ2-3
v_call: TRBV30
d_call: NA
clone_size: NA
cdr3_nt: TGTGCCTGGGGGGGATGGGGGCAGACAGATACGCAGTATTTT
cdr3_aa: CAWGGWGQTDTQYF

j_call: TRBJ1-5
v_call: TRBV6-1
d_call: NA
clone_size: few
cdr3_nt: TGTGCCAGTACACAGGGCCCCCATCAGCCCCAGCATTTT
cdr3_aa: CASTQGPHQPQHF

j_call: TRBJ1-3
v_call: TRBV7-2
d_call: NA
clone_size: NA
cdr3_nt: TGTGCCAGCAGCCCACGAAACACAGGGTACAGTGGAAACACCATATATTTT
cdr3_aa: CASSPRNTGYSGNTIYF

j_call: TRBJ2-3
v_call: TRBV4-1
d_call: TRBD1
clone_size: NA
cdr3_nt: TGCGCCAGCAGCCATGGGGACAGGGGCGGCACAGATACGCAGTATTTT
cdr3_aa: CASSHGDRGGTDTQYF

j_call: TRBJ1-2
v_call: TRBV30
d_call: TRBD1
clone_size: NA
cdr3_nt: TGTGCCTGGAGCCCGGACAGGGAAGGCGGCTACACCTTC
cdr3_aa: CAWSPDREGGYTF

j_call: TRBJ1-5
v_call: TRBV30
d_call: TRBD1
clone_size: NA
cdr3_nt: TGTGCCTGGAGTACAGGGGGCTCTCAGCCCCAGCATTTT
cdr3_aa: CAWSTGGSQPQHF